One and the same sample provided the 30 T cell receptor beta chains below, sequenced in a study of cytomegalovirus exposure and HLA in healthy donors. The data were produced by immunoSEQ multiplex PCR, yet TCRdb's version contains in-frame clones alone and is incomplete. The table records about 110,000 clones, approximately 91% of them present only once. The material sequenced was PBMCs. Every receptor here comes from a woman between 18 and 29 years old in good health and CMV-seronegative.

The chain employs TRBV9 and TRBJ2-1; D remains ambiguous. V lost 4 bases to trimming and J lost 7 bases, with 9 bases between them. There are 12 residues in the CDR3. In germline, CDR1 is SGDLS, CDR2 YYNGEE. The CDR3 region is CASSTRGNEQFF. Here the CDR3 DNA reads TGTGCCAGCAGCACGCGAGGAAATGAGCAGTTCTTC.

The V call is TRBV6-1, the J call TRBJ2-4, with 7 bases matching TRBD1. CDR3 length: 14 amino acids. J was trimmed by 1 base and V by 5 bases; bases with no gene match: 2. Germline V lookup: CDR1 MNHNS, CDR2 SASEGT. CDR3 DNA: TGTGCCAGCAGTCCACAGGGGGCCAAAAACATTCAGTACTTC. It translates to CASSPQGAKNIQYF.

The chain couples TRBV7-3 to TRBJ2-2; 9 bases map to TRBD1. V gave up 2 bases and J gave up 5 bases; unmatched junction bases: 6. Per the germline V gene, CDR1 is SGHTA and CDR2 is FQGTGA. This CDR3 has 16 amino acids. This CDR3 reads CASSLYAGTGTGELFF. As DNA, the CDR3 is TGTGCCAGCAGCTTATACGCGGGGACAGGGACCGGGGAGCTGTTTTTT.

V and J are TRBV6-1 and TRBJ1-1; D is ambiguous. The CDR3 consists of 15 residues. Trimming shortened V by 4 bases and J by 4 bases, and 16 bases separated the two germline ends. CDR1 MNHNS and CDR2 SASEGT come from the germline V gene. CDR3 bases: TGTGCCAGCAGTGGGATTTCTCCCCGGGGCACTGAAGCTTTCTTT. This sequence encodes CASSGISPRGTEAFF.

This clone was picked up one time. V and J are TRBV25-1 and TRBJ1-2, with D perhaps TRBD1 (5 bases). The CDR3 spans 14 residues. Trimming removed 0 bases from V and 4 bases from J, with 9 bases in between. Germline lookup yields CDR1 MGHDK and CDR2 SYGVNS. This chain's CDR3 is CASSEYRDSYGYTF. The CDR3 nucleotides are TGTGCCAGCAGTGAATACCGTGACAGCTATGGCTACACCTTC.

V gene TRBV28 combines with J gene TRBJ2-5; the D gene is possibly TRBD2 (6 bases). This CDR3 has 15 residues. V shed 6 bases and J shed 4 bases, with 18 bases lying between them. Per germline, CDR1 MDHEN and CDR2 SYDVKM. CDR3 loop: CASSPKAGYRETQYF. CDR3 DNA sequence: TGTGCCAGCAGCCCTAAGGCGGGATATAGAGAGACCCAGTACTTC.

This clone occurred once. The CDR3 sequence: CAWSVGSAGNTEAFF. In DNA form, the CDR3 reads TGTGCCTGGAGTGTAGGTTCGGCAGGTAACACTGAAGCTTTCTTT. The chain joins TRBV30 to TRBJ1-1; no clear D. Germline V lookup: CDR1 GTSNPN, CDR2 SVGIG (reference sequence). This CDR3 spans 15 amino acids. The V end lost 0 bases, the J end lost 2 bases, and 13 bases lay between the germline ends. Filled out from reference TRBV30 and TRBJ1-1, the complete variable domain reads SQTIHQWPATLVQPVGSPLSLECTVEGTSNPNLYWYRQAAGRGLQLLFYSVGIGQISSEVPQNLSASRPQDRQFILSSKKLLLSDSGFYLCAWSVGSAGNTEAFFGQGTRLTVV.

This clone has a single count. The chain combines TRBV4-3 with TRBJ1-4; 10 nucleotides match TRBD1. The CDR3 sequence is 16 residues long. V lost 2 bases, J lost 8 bases, and 8 bases stayed unmatched. Germline V gene lookup returns CDR1 LGHNA and CDR2 YSLEER. Written as DNA, the CDR3 is TGCGCCAGCAGCCAATCGTCCGACAGGGGGCGAGAAAAACTGTTTTTT. Its translation is CASSQSSDRGREKLFF.

This sequence joins TRBV6-5 and TRBJ2-7, with TRBD1 matching over 9 bases. Germline CDR1 is MNHEY and CDR2 is SVGAGI. The CDR3 is made up of 15 amino acids. The V and J ends lost 6 bases and 1 base, in that order; junction bases with no gene match: 7. In DNA, the CDR3 is TGTGCCAGCAGGACCACAGGGGGCAGGTCCTACGAGCAGTACTTC. Its translation: CASRTTGGRSYEQYF.

The chain has TRBV7-2 and TRBJ2-5; 9 bases match TRBD2. This CDR3 contains 15 residues. Germline V lookup: CDR1 SGHTA, CDR2 FQGNSA. V shed 7 bases, J shed 2 bases, and the junction held 8 bases outside the gene matches. The CDR3 DNA follows: TGTGCCAGCACCCAAGCGGGGGGTATACAAGAGACCCAGTACTTC. As protein: CASTQAGGIQETQYF.

The chain links TRBV19 to TRBJ2-7, with 12 bases matching TRBD1. J was trimmed by 3 bases and V by 7 bases; bases with no gene match: 13. The CDR3 runs to 17 residues. Germline CDR1 reads LNHDA; CDR2 reads SQIVND (reference sequence). As DNA, the CDR3 is TGTGCCAGTACTAAGAAATACGGGACAGGGGGCTTCTACGAGCAGTACTTC. The encoded protein is CASTKKYGTGGFYEQYF.

The table lists this clone with a few counts. The chain carries TRBV9 and TRBJ1-2; 9 bases agree with TRBD1. This CDR3 is 14 amino acids long. With 5 bases clipped from V and 4 bases from J, the junction kept 6 bases outside the gene matches. The germline gives CDR1 SGDLS, CDR2 YYNGEE. Here the CDR3 reads CASSDRGAGYGYTF. CDR3 DNA sequence: TGTGCCAGCAGTGACAGGGGGGCAGGCTATGGCTACACCTTC.

The chain employs TRBV11-2 and TRBJ2-7; 7 bases fit TRBD1. Per the germline V gene, CDR1 is SGHAT and CDR2 is FQNNGV. This CDR3 is 19 amino acids long. The V and J ends lost 1 base and 0 bases, in that order; junction bases with no gene match: 15. The CDR3 protein is CASSLVGVGRGRGSYEQYF. The CDR3 DNA reads as TGTGCCAGCAGCTTAGTAGGGGTGGGAAGGGGGCGCGGCTCCTACGAGCAGTACTTC.

This rearrangement joins TRBV5-6 to TRBJ2-2; no clear D. The germline CDR1 and CDR2 sequences are SGHDT and YYEEEE. CDR3 length: 13 residues. Between the trimmed V and J ends, which lost 2 bases and 5 bases, there was a span of 7 bases. The CDR3, as DNA: TGTGCCAGCAGCTTTACAAGAACCGGGGAGCTGTTTTTT. Translating gives CASSFTRTGELFF.

The chain carries TRBV5-1 and TRBJ1-3, with a weak D call TRBD1 (5 bases). Trimming removed 4 bases from V and 10 bases from J, with 15 bases in between. From germline, CDR1 is SGHRS and CDR2 YFSETQ. CDR3 length: 13 amino acids. The DNA of the CDR3 is TGCGCCAGCAGCCCCGACAGAGGGACTACCATATATTTT. It translates to CASSPDRGTTIYF.

Worth noting for this clone: This specimen includes other DNA sequences encoding the same CDR3. This chain links TRBV7-9 with TRBJ2-5; D gene ambiguous. Germline assignment: CDR1 SEHNR and CDR2 FQNEAQ (reference sequence). The CDR3 is made up of 12 amino acids. The V end was cut by 1 base, the J end by 5 bases, with 5 bases between. The CDR3 nucleotides read TGTGCCAGCAGCTTAGTCCGGGAGACCCAGTACTTC. Translation: CASSLVRETQYF.

This clone has at least ten counts. The rearrangement joins TRBV7-9 to TRBJ2-1; 7 positions agree with TRBD1. The length of the CDR3 is 14 residues. In germline, CDR1 is SEHNR, CDR2 FQNEAQ (reference sequence). Unmatched junction bases numbered 5, after V lost 1 base and J lost 8 bases. The CDR3: CASSLGSTGDEQFF. DNA for the CDR3: TGTGCCAGCAGCTTAGGAAGTACAGGGGATGAGCAGTTCTTC.

The genes are TRBV11-2 and TRBJ2-1, with TRBD1 as a possible D gene (6 bases). This CDR3 is 14 amino acids long. Germline assignment: CDR1 SGHAT and CDR2 FQNNGV. V shed 4 bases and J shed 8 bases, with 15 bases lying between them. The CDR3 here is CASSYRVGADEQFF. The CDR3 bases are TGTGCCAGCAGCTACAGGGTTGGGGCGGATGAGCAGTTCTTC.

CDR3 DNA sequence: TGTGCCAGCAGCTCTGTGGCAGGGAAACTGTTTTTT. Translation: CASSSVAGKLFF. This rearrangement joins TRBV7-2 to TRBJ1-4; TRBD1 is a possible D gene (5 bases). Trimming pared 4 bases from V and 11 bases from J, leaving 11 bases between. Germline loops: CDR1 SGHTA, CDR2 FQGNSA. CDR3 length equals 12 residues.

This rearrangement joins TRBV18 to TRBJ2-7, with TRBD1 matching 9 bases. This CDR3 contains 15 residues. V was pared by 2 bases and J by 2 bases, with 4 bases of the junction left unmatched. Germline V CDR1 and CDR2: KGHSH, LQKENI. CDR3 in amino acids: CASSPKGQGTYEQYF. DNA of the CDR3: TGTGCCAGCTCACCAAAAGGACAGGGGACCTACGAGCAGTACTTC.

The CDR3 DNA is TGTGCCAGCAGCTTGATTCCTTCTGCCTACGAGCAGTACTTC. This translates into CASSLIPSAYEQYF. This rearrangement joins TRBV5-4 to TRBJ2-7; D gene unclear. Germline CDR1 SGHNT, CDR2 YYREEE (reference sequence). This CDR3 is built from 14 residues. The V end lost 1 base, the J end lost 2 bases, and 10 bases lay between the germline ends.

In nucleotides, the CDR3 is TGTGCCAGCAGTGGACAGGTTATGAACACTGAAGCTTTCTTT. This gives the protein CASSGQVMNTEAFF. The chain couples TRBV6-5 to TRBJ1-1; 7 nucleotides align to TRBD1. CDR3 length equals 14 residues. With 5 bases clipped from V and 0 bases from J, the junction kept 3 bases outside the gene matches. Germline V gene data show CDR1 as MNHEY and CDR2 as SVGAGI.

The V and J genes are TRBV6-4 and TRBJ1-5; TRBD1 is a possible D gene (6 bases). The CDR3 loop spans 17 amino acids. Looked up from germline, CDR1 is MRHNA and CDR2 is SNTAGT. The CDR3 here is CPHRSGQGLYSNQPQHF. CDR3 bases: TGTCCCCACCGTTCTGGGCAGGGGCTATATAGCAATCAGCCCCAGCATTTT.

This sequence joins TRBV2 and TRBJ2-7, with D perhaps TRBD2 (5 bases). This CDR3 is 14 amino acids long. Germline CDR1 and CDR2: SNHLY and FYNNEI. Trimming stripped 2 bases from V and 5 bases from J, with 13 bases between. The CDR3, as DNA: TGTGCCAGCAGTGAAAGGCTAGCCGGGGACGAGCAGTACTTC. Amino acid sequence: CASSERLAGDEQYF.

This rearrangement joins TRBV5-1 to TRBJ2-1; unclear D gene. Germline-derived CDR1 and CDR2 are SGHRS and YFSETQ. The length of the CDR3 is 14 residues. Trimming removed 2 bases from V and 2 bases from J, with 8 bases in between. The CDR3 region has the DNA TGCGCCAGCAGCTTAGGTAGCCCCTACAATGAGCAGTTCTTC. Translated, it gives CASSLGSPYNEQFF.

This chain connects TRBV2 to TRBJ2-5; the match to TRBD2 covers 9 bases. From germline, CDR1 is SNHLY and CDR2 FYNNEI. CDR3 length equals 12 residues. The junction had 1 base not matched to a gene; V was cut back by 6 bases and J by 5 bases. This chain's CDR3 is CASRLAGETQYF. The DNA of the CDR3 is TGTGCCAGCAGGCTAGCGGGGGAGACCCAGTACTTC.

The chain carries TRBV9 and TRBJ2-3, with a weak D call TRBD2 (5 bases). Trimming removed 4 bases from V and 0 bases from J, with 12 bases in between. CDR3 size: 15 residues. Germline values: CDR1 SGDLS, CDR2 YYNGEE. The CDR3 DNA is TGTGCCAGCAGCTCGCTAGCATCTAGCACAGATACGCAGTATTTT. Residues: CASSSLASSTDTQYF. Looking up the rest from reference TRBV9 and TRBJ2-3 gives the full variable domain: DSGVTQTPKHLITATGQRVTLRCSPRSGDLSVYWYQQSLDQGLQFLIQYYNGEERAKGNILERFSAQQFPDLHSELNLSSLELGDSALYFCASSSLASSTDTQYFGPGTRLTVL.

The rearrangement links TRBV4-3 to TRBJ2-3; 7 bases line up with TRBD1. Germline V CDR1 and CDR2: LGHNA, YSLEER. The junction had 8 bases not matched to a gene; V was cut back by 4 bases and J by 7 bases. The length of the CDR3 is 14 residues. The CDR3 loop is CASSLRQGEYTQYF. CDR3 bases: TGCGCCAGCAGCCTTCGACAGGGTGAATATACGCAGTATTTT.

The chain joins TRBV27 to TRBJ2-3, with 7 bases aligning to TRBD2. Trimming at V came to 4 bases and at J to 6 bases, leaving 4 bases not matched to a gene. Germline V gene lookup returns CDR1 MNHEY and CDR2 SMNVEV (reference sequence). There are 13 residues in the CDR3. The CDR3 region has the DNA TGTGCCAGCAGTTGGACTAGTTACGATACGCAGTATTTT. It specifies CASSWTSYDTQYF.

Regarding this clone: At one boundary the junction diverges from the germline segment, which might be a read error. V usage is TRBV28 and J usage is TRBJ2-7; 7 positions match TRBD2. The length of the CDR3 is 12 residues. The germline V gene has CDR1 MDHEN and CDR2 SYDVKM. CDR3 residues: CASSWGRGPSSF. The CDR3 coding sequence is TGTGCCAGCAGTTGGGGGAGGGGCCCATCCAGCTTC.